These T cell receptor beta chains were read from a single sample in a study of cytomegalovirus exposure and HLA in healthy donors. The assay was immunoSEQ multiplex PCR, and TCRdb's table has in-frame clones only and misses some. The sample has tens of thousands of clones, 84% seen once. Specimen: PBMCs. The origin of the receptors is a man younger than 35 in good health and CMV-seronegative. CDR3s include the opening cysteine and the closing phenylalanine or tryptophan. Fields, in order: J gene, clone size, D gene, V gene, CDR3 DNA, CDR3 protein. D genes are given only for firm matches. Size values are once, few and many counts, or a class for expanded clones, and some rows have none.

>TRBJ1-2|NA|TRBD1|TRBV18
TGTGCCAGCTCACCACTGGGGACAGTTGCTCCCCATGGCTACACCTTC
CASSPLGTVAPHGYTF
>TRBJ1-2|NA|TRBD1|TRBV10-2
TGCGCCAGCAGTGAAGGCCCCGCAGGGGGCGATCGAGGCTACACCTTC
CASSEGPAGGDRGYTF
>TRBJ2-7|NA|TRBD2|TRBV27
TGTGCCAGCAGTTTAAGTGGCCCGGGACTAGCGGGAGGGCCGGAGGACGAGCAGTACTTC
CASSLSGPGLAGGPEDEQYF
>TRBJ1-1|NA|TRBD1|TRBV19
TGTGCCAGTAGTACGGGCAGGGGGCAGGGCACTGAAGCTTTCTTT
CASSTGRGQGTEAFF
>TRBJ2-1|once|NA|TRBV7-8
TGTGCCAGCAGCTTAGGACGGGTGGGGGGGTTCTTC
CASSLGRVGGFF
>TRBJ2-1|NA|NA|TRBV6-5
TGTGCCAGCAGTTCATCAGGGTTCTCCTACAATGAGCAGTTCTTC
CASSSSGFSYNEQFF
>TRBJ2-5|NA|NA|TRBV15
TGTGCCACCCTACCGGGGGAACGGGTACAAGAGACCCAGTACTTC
CATLPGERVQETQYF
>TRBJ2-7|NA|TRBD2|TRBV5-1
TGCGCCAGCAGCTTCGGGCTAGCGGGAGGGTGGAGCTCCTACGAGCAGTACTTC
CASSFGLAGGWSSYEQYF
>TRBJ2-7|NA|NA|TRBV29-1
TGCAGCGTTGGGGGGGACAGAACCTACGAGCAGTACTTC
CSVGGDRTYEQYF
>TRBJ2-1|NA|NA|TRBV25-1
TGTGCCAGCAAGCGCGGGGACTTTCACGATGAGCAGTTCTTC
CASKRGDFHDEQFF
>TRBJ1-1|few|NA|TRBV7-9
TGTGCCAGCAGCTTAGACGGGAACCTAGAAGCTTTCTTT
CASSLDGNLEAFF
>TRBJ2-7|NA|TRBD2|TRBV7-2
TGTGCCAGCAGCCTGACCGGGACTAGCGCTTCCTACGAGCAGTACTTC
CASSLTGTSASYEQYF
>TRBJ2-5|few|TRBD1|TRBV2
TGTGCCAGCAGCCCCGACAGGGGGCGATTAGAGACCCAGTACTTC
CASSPDRGRLETQYF
>TRBJ2-7|once|TRBD1|TRBV23-1
TGCGCCAGCAGTCACCCCGACAGGGAGAGCTCCTACGAGCAGTACTTC
CASSHPDRESSYEQYF
>TRBJ1-5|NA|TRBD1|TRBV19
TGTGCCAGTGGAACCGGGACAGGGATTCAGCCCCAGCATTTT
CASGTGTGIQPQHF
>TRBJ2-1|NA|NA|TRBV6-1
TGTGCCGGGGGGCGGGGGAGCTCCTACAATGAGCAGTTCTTC
CAGGRGSSYNEQFF
>TRBJ2-7|NA|NA|TRBV28
TGTGCCAGCAGCCCTCAGTACGAGCAGTACTTC
CASSPQYEQYF
>TRBJ1-1|NA|TRBD1|TRBV9
TGTGCCAGCAGCGTTCCGGGACAGGGGCCGACCAACACTGAAGCTTTCTTT
CASSVPGQGPTNTEAFF
>TRBJ1-4|few|TRBD1|TRBV4-3
TGCGCCAGCAGCCATTTCCAGGGGGCGAGGAATGAAAAACTGTTTTTT
CASSHFQGARNEKLFF
>TRBJ1-3|once|TRBD1|TRBV7-9
TGTGCCAGCAGCCCCCGGGACAGGGGGCCGAACACCATATATTTT
CASSPRDRGPNTIYF
>TRBJ2-3|NA|NA|TRBV7-2
TGTGCCAGCAGCCCAAGCTTGGATACGCAGTATTTT
CASSPSLDTQYF
>TRBJ2-1|NA|NA|TRBV30
TGTGCCTGGAGTATGGCTAATGAGCAGTTCTTC
CAWSMANEQFF
>TRBJ2-5|once|TRBD2|TRBV19
TGTGCCAGTAGTATAGTAGCGGGAGTAGAGACCCAGTACTTC
CASSIVAGVETQYF
>TRBJ1-1|NA|TRBD1|TRBV28
TGTGCCAGCAGTTTACTAATAGCCGGGACAGGGTCGGGGAACACTGAAGCTTTCTTT
CASSLLIAGTGSGNTEAFF
>TRBJ2-5|NA|NA|TRBV7-9
TGTGCCAGCAGCTTAGCGACTATCCAAGAGACCCAGTACTTC
CASSLATIQETQYF
>TRBJ2-7|NA|TRBD2|TRBV5-1
TGCGCCAGCAGTGGAGTAGCGGGCCGCTACGAGCAGTACTTC
CASSGVAGRYEQYF
>TRBJ2-1|once|NA|TRBV11-3
TGTGCCAGCAGCTTAGTTCGGGACTCTGAGCAGTTCTTC
CASSLVRDSEQFF
>TRBJ2-1|NA|NA|TRBV4-2
TGTGCCAGCAGCCACGAGACTAGTGGTTCCTACAATGAGCAGTTCTTC
CASSHETSGSYNEQFF
>TRBJ1-5|NA|NA|TRBV9
TGTGCCAGCAGCGTAGGACCGGGGTGGAGCAATCAGCCCCAGCATTTT
CASSVGPGWSNQPQHF
>TRBJ1-3|NA|NA|TRBV19
TGTGCCAGTACCCCCCGGTTGTCAGCGAGCTCTGGAAACACCATATATTTT
CASTPRLSASSGNTIYF
>TRBJ1-1|NA|NA|TRBV7-2
TGTGCCAGCACCGAAGAGAGGGTTCGGAACACTGAAGCTTTCTTT
CASTEERVRNTEAFF
>TRBJ2-5|NA|TRBD1|TRBV30
TGTGCCTGGAGTTTAAGGGGGCGAGAGACCCAGTACTTC
CAWSLRGRETQYF
>TRBJ2-7|NA|NA|TRBV30
TGTGCCTGGAGCCAGGGGCCCTACGAGCAGTACTTC
CAWSQGPYEQYF
>TRBJ1-2|NA|TRBD1|TRBV4-3
TGCGCCAGCAGCCCAACCAGGGGGCCCAACTATGGCTACACCTTC
CASSPTRGPNYGYTF
>TRBJ2-7|NA|TRBD2|TRBV4-1
TGCGCCAGCAGCCAAAGCGGGATTGGAGCGAAAGAGCAGTACTTC
CASSQSGIGAKEQYF
>TRBJ1-4|NA|NA|TRBV4-3
TGCGCCAGCAGCCAAAAACGGGGTTGGAATGAAAAACTGTTTTTT
CASSQKRGWNEKLFF
>TRBJ1-2|NA|TRBD1|TRBV6-1
TGTGCCAGCAGTCTCAGACAGGGGGCCCTTGGCTACACCTTC
CASSLRQGALGYTF
>TRBJ1-1|NA|NA|TRBV6-4
TGTGCCAGCAGTGACACTATCTCCGGGGGGACTGAAGCTTTCTTT
CASSDTISGGTEAFF
>TRBJ1-5|few|TRBD1|TRBV5-1
TGCGCCAGCAGCTTCGGGACAGGGGGATATCAGCCCCAGCATTTT
CASSFGTGGYQPQHF
>TRBJ2-5|NA|NA|TRBV27
TGTGCCAGCAGTCCTAACAGGGTACAAGAGACCCAGTACTTC
CASSPNRVQETQYF
>TRBJ2-7|NA|NA|TRBV15
TGTGCCACCAGCAGAGATCCGCGGGTGGGTAATGAGCAGTACTTC
CATSRDPRVGNEQYF
>TRBJ1-2|NA|NA|TRBV6-1
TGTGCCAGCCTAAAAGAGGGTCGAGGCTACACCTTC
CASLKEGRGYTF
>TRBJ2-3|NA|TRBD1|TRBV5-4
TGTGCCAGCAGGCTCGGAGCAGGGGGCATGGATACGCAGTATTTT
CASRLGAGGMDTQYF
>TRBJ2-7|once|NA|TRBV27
TGTGCCAGCAGTTCTAACAAGGGAGTCCTCCACGAGCAGTACTTC
CASSSNKGVLHEQYF
>TRBJ1-2|NA|NA|TRBV7-9
TGTGCCAGCAGCTTACGGGGGGGCGAGGTTGTCCCCTATGGCTACACCTTC
CASSLRGGEVVPYGYTF
>TRBJ2-1|NA|TRBD2|TRBV10-1
TGCGCCAGCAGTGAGTTCGGGACTAGCGGTTCCTACAATGAGCAGTTCTTC
CASSEFGTSGSYNEQFF
>TRBJ1-1|NA|NA|TRBV5-1
TGCGCCAGCAGCTTGGCCGGGAACCCCGAAGCTTTCTTT
CASSLAGNPEAFF
>TRBJ1-5|NA|NA|TRBV7-2
TGTGCCAGCAGCTTATCCTTCGGTCAGCCCCAGCATTTT
CASSLSFGQPQHF
>TRBJ2-1|few|TRBD1|TRBV19
TGTGCCAGTAGTCAAAGAGAGCTAGGGGACAGGAACTACAATGAGCAGTTCTTC
CASSQRELGDRNYNEQFF
>TRBJ1-2|NA|TRBD1|TRBV19
TGTGCCAGTATTCGGGACAGGGGAGACTATGGCTACACCTTC
CASIRDRGDYGYTF
>TRBJ1-2|NA|NA|TRBV5-4
TGTGCCAGCAGCGGACAAGCCGGGCCGACGGCTAAGGGCTACACCTTC
CASSGQAGPTAKGYTF
>TRBJ2-5|once|TRBD2|TRBV5-8
TGTGCCAGCAGGACGACAGCGGGACCCCAAGAGACCCAGTACTTC
CASRTTAGPQETQYF
>TRBJ2-1|NA|TRBD1|TRBV7-8
TGTGCCAGCAGCTCGGACAGGGCTAAGTTCTTC
CASSSDRAKFF